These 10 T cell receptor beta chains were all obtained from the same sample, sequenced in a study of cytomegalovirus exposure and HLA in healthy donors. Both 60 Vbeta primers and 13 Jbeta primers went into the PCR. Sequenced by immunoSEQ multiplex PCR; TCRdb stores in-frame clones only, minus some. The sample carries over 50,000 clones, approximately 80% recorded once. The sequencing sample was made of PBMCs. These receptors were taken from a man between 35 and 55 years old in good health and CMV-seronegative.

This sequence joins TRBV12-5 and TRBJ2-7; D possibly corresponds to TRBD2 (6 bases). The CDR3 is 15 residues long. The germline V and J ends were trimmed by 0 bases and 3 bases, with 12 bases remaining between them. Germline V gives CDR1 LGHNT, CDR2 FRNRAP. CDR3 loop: CASGLVLALDYEQYF. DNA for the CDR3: TGTGCTAGTGGTTTGGTTCTAGCGCTAGACTACGAGCAGTACTTC.

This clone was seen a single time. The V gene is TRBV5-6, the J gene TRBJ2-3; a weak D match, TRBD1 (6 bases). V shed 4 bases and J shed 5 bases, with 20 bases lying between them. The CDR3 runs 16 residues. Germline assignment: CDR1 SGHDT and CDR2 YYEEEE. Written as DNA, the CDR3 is TGTGCCAGCAGCGACGTCCAGGGGAAAGTGGGAGATACGCAGTATTTT. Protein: CASSDVQGKVGDTQYF.

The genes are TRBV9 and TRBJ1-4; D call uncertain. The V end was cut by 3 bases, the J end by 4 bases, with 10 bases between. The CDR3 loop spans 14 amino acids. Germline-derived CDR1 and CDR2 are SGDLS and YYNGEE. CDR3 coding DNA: TGTGCCAGCAGCGCCGGGGTCCTTAATGAAAAACTGTTTTTT. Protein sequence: CASSAGVLNEKLFF.

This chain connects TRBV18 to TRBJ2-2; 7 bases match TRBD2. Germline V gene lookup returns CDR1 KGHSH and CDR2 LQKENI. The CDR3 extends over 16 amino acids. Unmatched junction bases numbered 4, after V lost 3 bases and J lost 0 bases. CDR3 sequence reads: CASSPMGGANTGELFF. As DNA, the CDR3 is TGTGCCAGCTCACCCATGGGAGGGGCGAACACCGGGGAGCTGTTTTTT.

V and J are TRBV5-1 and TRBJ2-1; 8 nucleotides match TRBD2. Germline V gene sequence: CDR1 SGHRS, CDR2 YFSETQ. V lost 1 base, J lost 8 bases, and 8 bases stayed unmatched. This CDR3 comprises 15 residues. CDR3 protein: CASSLKAGGLHEQFF. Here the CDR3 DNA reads TGCGCCAGCAGCTTGAAGGCGGGGGGCCTCCATGAGCAGTTCTTC.

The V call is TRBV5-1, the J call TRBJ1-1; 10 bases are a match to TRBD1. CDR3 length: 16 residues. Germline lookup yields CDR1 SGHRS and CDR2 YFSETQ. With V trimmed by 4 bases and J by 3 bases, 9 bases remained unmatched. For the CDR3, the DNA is TGCGCCAGCAGCATACCCCGGGACAGGGGAGACACTGAAGCTTTCTTT. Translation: CASSIPRDRGDTEAFF.

The CDR3 DNA reads as TGTGCCAGTCGGGACAGGGGAATTAATCAGCCCCAGCATTTT. Residues: CASRDRGINQPQHF. V gene TRBV19 combines with J gene TRBJ1-5, with 10 bases identical to TRBD1. V shed 8 bases and J 4 bases; nucleotides not matched to a gene: 5. The CDR3 extends over 14 amino acids. CDR1 and CDR2 from the germline V gene are LNHDA and SQIVND (reference sequence).

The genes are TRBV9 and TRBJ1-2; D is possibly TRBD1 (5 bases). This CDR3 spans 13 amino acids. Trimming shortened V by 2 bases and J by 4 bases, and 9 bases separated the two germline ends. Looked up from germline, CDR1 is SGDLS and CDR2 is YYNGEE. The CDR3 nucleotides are TGTGCCAGCAGCGTCCGTCAGGGCTATGGCTACACCTTC. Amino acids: CASSVRQGYGYTF.

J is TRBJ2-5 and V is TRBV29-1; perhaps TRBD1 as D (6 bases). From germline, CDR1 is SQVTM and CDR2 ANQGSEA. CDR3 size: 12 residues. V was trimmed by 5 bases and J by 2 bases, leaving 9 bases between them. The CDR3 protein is CSVLTGQETQYF. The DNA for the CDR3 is TGCAGCGTTTTGACAGGTCAAGAGACCCAGTACTTC.

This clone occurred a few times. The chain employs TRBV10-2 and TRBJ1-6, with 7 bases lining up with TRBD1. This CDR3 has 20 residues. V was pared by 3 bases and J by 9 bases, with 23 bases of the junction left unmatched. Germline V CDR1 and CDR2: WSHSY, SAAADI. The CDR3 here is CASSDTLPGQPVAGASPLHF. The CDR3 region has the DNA TGCGCCAGCAGTGATACCCTCCCGGGACAGCCGGTCGCCGGCGCTTCACCCCTCCACTTT.